This T cell receptor beta chain comes out of a study of radiotherapy plus CTLA-4 blockade in lung cancer (dated by TCRdb to 2016 to 2019). With regard to the full study: Objective responses were observed in 18% of enrolled patients, and disease control was achieved in roughly 29%.

Broad study findings and their caveats: After treatment with radiotherapy and ipilimumab, TCR clones that originated in tumors expanded in peripheral blood. Early dynamic changes in blood T cell clones, together with increased serum interferon-beta after radiation, were reported as the strongest predictors of response.

Worth noting for this clone: It has no known antigen specificity. One base away there is no much larger clone; base qualities are not given.

From the germline V gene, CDR1 is SGDLS and CDR2 is YYNGEE. The CDR3 runs 14 amino acids, cysteine and phenylalanine included. Kept here is only the CDR3 DNA, which spans 42 bases and is read in frame from base 1. Trimming removed 0 bases from V and 10 bases from J, leaving 11 bases between the germline ends. The library came from the immunoSEQ multiplex PCR assay. The clones in this table, taken by TCRdb from immuneACCESS, are in-frame only. Not every clone is retained; where verified, under half of the shortfall comes from an unresolved V gene, and the cause of the rest is unknown. The sample has more than 65,000 clones on record, roughly four fifths of them singletons. Just over 0.8% of the sample is taken by the ten largest. Focal radiation therapy combined with CTLA-4 blockade (ipilimumab) was tested in patients with chemo-refractory metastatic non-small-cell lung cancer.

The sample consisted of peripheral blood, taken from a patient treated with radiotherapy plus ipilimumab. The rearrangement combines TRBV9 with TRBJ1-6, with the D gene uncertain. The sequence came from a human donor with non-small cell lung cancer who had stable disease on radiotherapy plus ipilimumab. The DNA sequence follows: TGTGCCAGCAGCGTAGGTTGGGTGTCCTCACCCCTCCACTTT. Its protein reads: CASSVGWVSSPLHF.